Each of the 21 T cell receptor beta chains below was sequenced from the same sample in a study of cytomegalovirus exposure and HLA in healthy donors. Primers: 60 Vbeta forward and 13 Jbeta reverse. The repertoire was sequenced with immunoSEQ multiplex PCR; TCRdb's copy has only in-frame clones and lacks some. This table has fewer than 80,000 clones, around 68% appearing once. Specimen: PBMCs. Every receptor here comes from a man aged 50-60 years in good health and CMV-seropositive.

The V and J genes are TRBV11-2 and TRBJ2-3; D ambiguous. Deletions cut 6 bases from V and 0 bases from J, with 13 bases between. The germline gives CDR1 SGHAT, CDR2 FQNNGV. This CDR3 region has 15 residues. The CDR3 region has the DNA TGTGCCAGCAGTTCCAGAGGATCTAGCACAGATACGCAGTATTTT. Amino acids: CASSSRGSSTDTQYF.

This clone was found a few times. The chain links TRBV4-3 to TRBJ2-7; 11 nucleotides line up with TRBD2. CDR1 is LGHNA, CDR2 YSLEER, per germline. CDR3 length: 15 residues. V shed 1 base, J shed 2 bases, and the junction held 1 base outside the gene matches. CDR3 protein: CASSQGLAGTYEQYF. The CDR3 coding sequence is TGCGCCAGCAGCCAAGGACTAGCGGGGACCTACGAGCAGTACTTC.

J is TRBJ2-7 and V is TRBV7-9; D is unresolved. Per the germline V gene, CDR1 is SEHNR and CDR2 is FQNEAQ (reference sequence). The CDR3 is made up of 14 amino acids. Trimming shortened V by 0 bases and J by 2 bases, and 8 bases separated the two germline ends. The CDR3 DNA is TGTGCCAGCAGCTTAGCGGCCGACACCTACGAGCAGTACTTC. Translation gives CASSLAADTYEQYF. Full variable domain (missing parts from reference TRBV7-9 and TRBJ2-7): DTGVSQNPRHKITKRGQNVTFRCDPISEHNRLYWYRQTLGQGPEFLTYFQNEAQLEKSRLLSDRFSAERPKGSFSTLEIQRTEQGDSAMYLCASSLAADTYEQYFGPGTRLTVT.

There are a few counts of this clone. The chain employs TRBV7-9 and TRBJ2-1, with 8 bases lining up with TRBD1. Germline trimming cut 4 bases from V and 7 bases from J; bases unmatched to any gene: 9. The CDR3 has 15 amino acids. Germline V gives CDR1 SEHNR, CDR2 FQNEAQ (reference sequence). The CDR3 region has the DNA TGTGCCAGCAGCTCACGGACAGGGACGGTTAATGAGCAGTTCTTC. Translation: CASSSRTGTVNEQFF.

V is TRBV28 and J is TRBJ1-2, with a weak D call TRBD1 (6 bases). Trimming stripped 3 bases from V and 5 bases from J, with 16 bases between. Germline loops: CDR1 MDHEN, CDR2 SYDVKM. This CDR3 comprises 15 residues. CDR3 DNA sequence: TGTGCCAGCAGTTTGAGGGGCAGGGGCGATTATGGCTACACCTTC. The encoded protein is CASSLRGRGDYGYTF.

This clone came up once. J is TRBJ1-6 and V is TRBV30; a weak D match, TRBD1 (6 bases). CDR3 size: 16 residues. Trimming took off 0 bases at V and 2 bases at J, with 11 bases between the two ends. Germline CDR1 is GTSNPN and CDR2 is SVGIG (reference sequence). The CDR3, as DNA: TGTGCCTGGAGTGTATTTGGACAGACCTATAATTCACCCCTCCACTTT. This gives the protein CAWSVFGQTYNSPLHF.

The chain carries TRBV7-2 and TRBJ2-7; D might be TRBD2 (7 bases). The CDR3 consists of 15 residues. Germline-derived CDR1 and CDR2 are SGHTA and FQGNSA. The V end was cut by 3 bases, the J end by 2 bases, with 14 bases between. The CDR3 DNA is TGTGCCAGCAGCTTTGGGCGGGGGCCCCCCTACGAGCAGTACTTC. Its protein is CASSFGRGPPYEQYF. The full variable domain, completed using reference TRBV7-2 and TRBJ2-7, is GAGVSQSPSNKVTEKGKDVELRCDPISGHTALYWYRQSLGQGLEFLIYFQGNSAPDKSGLPSDRFSAERTGGSVSTLTIQRTQQEDSAVYLCASSFGRGPPYEQYFGPGTRLTVT.

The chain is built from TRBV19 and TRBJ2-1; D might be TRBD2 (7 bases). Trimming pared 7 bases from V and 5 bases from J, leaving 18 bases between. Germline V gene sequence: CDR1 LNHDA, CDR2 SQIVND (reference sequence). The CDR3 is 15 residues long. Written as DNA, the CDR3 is TGTGCCAGTAACCCCAGCGGGACACCCCACAATGAGCAGTTCTTC. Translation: CASNPSGTPHNEQFF.

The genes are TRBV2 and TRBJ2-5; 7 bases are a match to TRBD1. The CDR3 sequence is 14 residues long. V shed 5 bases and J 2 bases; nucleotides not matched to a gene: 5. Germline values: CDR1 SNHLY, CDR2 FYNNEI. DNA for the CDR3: TGTGCCAGCAGTTCTGACAGGGCGCAAGAGACCCAGTACTTC. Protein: CASSSDRAQETQYF.

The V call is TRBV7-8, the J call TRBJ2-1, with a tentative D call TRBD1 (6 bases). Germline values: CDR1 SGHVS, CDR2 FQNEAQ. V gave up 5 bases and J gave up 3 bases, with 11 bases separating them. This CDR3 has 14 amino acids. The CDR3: CASSDGTRYNEQFF. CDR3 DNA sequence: TGTGCCAGCAGCGACGGGACACGCTACAATGAGCAGTTCTTC.

Here the CDR3 DNA reads TGTGCCAGCAGCCAAACCGTTCCCCGTGCCGGGACAGGGATCTACGAGCAGTACTTC. Its protein is CASSQTVPRAGTGIYEQYF. V usage is TRBV4-2 and J usage is TRBJ2-7; 9 positions agree with TRBD1. Germline CDR1 is LGHNA and CDR2 is YNFKEQ. CDR3 size: 19 residues. V was pared by 2 bases and J by 3 bases, with 17 bases of the junction left unmatched.

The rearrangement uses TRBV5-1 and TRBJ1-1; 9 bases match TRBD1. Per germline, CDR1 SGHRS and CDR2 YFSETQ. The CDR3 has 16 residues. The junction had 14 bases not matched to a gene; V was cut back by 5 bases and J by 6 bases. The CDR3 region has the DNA TGCGCCAGCAGGGGACGGACCGGGACAGGGAGACCTGAAGCTTTCTTT. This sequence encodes CASRGRTGTGRPEAFF.

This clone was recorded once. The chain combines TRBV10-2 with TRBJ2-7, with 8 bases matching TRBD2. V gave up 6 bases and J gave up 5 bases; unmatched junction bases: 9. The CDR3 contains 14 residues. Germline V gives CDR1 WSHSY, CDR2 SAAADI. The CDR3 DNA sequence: TGCGCCAGCAGGGAAGGACTAGCTTCTCACGAGCAGTACTTC. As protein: CASREGLASHEQYF.

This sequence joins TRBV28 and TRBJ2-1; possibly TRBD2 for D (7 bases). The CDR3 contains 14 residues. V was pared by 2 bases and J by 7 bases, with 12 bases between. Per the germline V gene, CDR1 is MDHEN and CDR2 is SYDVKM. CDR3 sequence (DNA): TGTGCCAGCAGTTTAAGGGGGGGGGTGAATGAGCAGTTCTTC. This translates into CASSLRGGVNEQFF. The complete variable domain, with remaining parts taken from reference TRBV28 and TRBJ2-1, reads DVKVTQSSRYLVKRTGEKVFLECVQDMDHENMFWYRQDPGLGLRLIYFSYDVKMKEKGDIPEGYSVSREKKERFSLILESASTNQTSMYLCASSLRGGVNEQFFGPGTRLTVL.

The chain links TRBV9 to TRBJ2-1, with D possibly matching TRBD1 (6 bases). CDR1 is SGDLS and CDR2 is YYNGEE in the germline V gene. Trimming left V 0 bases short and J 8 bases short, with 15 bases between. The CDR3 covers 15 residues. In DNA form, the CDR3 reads TGTGCCAGCAGCGTAGGCCAGGGGAGATTAGATGAGCAGTTCTTC. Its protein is CASSVGQGRLDEQFF.

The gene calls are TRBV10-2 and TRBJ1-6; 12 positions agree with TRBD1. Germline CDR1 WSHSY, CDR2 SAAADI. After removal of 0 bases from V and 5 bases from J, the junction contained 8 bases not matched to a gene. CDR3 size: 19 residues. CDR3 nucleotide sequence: TGCGCCAGCAGTGAGTCGTGGCGGGGGACAGGGGGCCATAATTCACCCCTCCACTTT. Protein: CASSESWRGTGGHNSPLHF.

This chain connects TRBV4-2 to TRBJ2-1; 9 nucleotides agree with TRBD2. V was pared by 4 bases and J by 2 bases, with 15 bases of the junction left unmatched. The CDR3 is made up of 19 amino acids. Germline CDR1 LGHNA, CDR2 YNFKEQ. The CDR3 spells CASSRPTQGGRVTYNEQFF. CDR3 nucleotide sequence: TGTGCCAGCAGCCGGCCCACCCAGGGCGGGAGGGTCACCTACAATGAGCAGTTCTTC.

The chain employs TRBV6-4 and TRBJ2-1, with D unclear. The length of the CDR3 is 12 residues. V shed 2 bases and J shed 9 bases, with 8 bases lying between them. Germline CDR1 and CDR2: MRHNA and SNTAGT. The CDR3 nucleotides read TGTGCCAGCAGTGACGGGCGTAGTGAGCAGTTCTTC. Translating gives CASSDGRSEQFF.

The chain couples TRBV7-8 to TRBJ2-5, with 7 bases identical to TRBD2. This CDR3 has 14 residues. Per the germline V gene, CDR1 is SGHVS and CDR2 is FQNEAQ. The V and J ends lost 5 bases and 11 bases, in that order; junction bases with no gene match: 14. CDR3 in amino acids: CASSPQELALEQYF. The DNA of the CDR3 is TGTGCCAGCAGCCCCCAAGAACTAGCGCTGGAGCAGTACTTC.

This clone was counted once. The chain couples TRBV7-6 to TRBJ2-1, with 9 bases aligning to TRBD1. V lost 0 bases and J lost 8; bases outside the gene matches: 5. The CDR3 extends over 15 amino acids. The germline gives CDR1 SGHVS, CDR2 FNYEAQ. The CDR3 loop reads CASSLASTGGHEQFF. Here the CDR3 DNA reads TGTGCCAGCAGCTTAGCGTCGACAGGGGGTCATGAGCAGTTCTTC.

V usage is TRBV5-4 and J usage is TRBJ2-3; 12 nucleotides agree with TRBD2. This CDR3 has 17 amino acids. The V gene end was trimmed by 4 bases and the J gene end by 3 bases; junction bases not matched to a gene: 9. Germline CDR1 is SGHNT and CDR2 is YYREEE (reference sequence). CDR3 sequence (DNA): TGTGCCAGCAGCACCTCTAGCGGGGGGGTGGGAACAGATACGCAGTATTTT. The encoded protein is CASSTSSGGVGTDTQYF.